The present TCR beta chain was sequenced within a study of cytomegalovirus exposure and HLA in healthy donors. Study findings and constraints: In an earlier analysis, in fewer than 700 donors, most V segments appeared productive either ~87% or ~30% of the time. Immune exposure was documented only through CMV serostatus. Most TCRs appeared rarely, but some public TCRs recurred in many donors.

A remark on this clone: Its antigen is unidentified.

The PCR contained 60 Vbeta and 13 Jbeta primers. Profiled with immunoSEQ multiplex PCR; TCRdb holds only in-frame clones, not every one. The sample totals 200,000 to 250,000 clones. The CDR3 runs 16 residues. The germline V gene has CDR1 SGDLS and CDR2 YYNGEE. The germline V and J ends were trimmed by 3 bases and 6 bases, with 18 bases remaining between them. The sequence was collected from a girl under 10 years old in good health and CMV-seropositive. The genes are TRBV9 and TRBJ1-4; possible D gene TRBD1, 5 bases. Sequencing used PBMCs. CDR3 amino acids: CASSAGSRVSDEKLFF. CDR3 sequence (DNA): TGTGCCAGCAGCGCCGGCTCCAGGGTCTCGGATGAAAAACTGTTTTTT.